The 9 T cell receptor beta chains below all came from one sample that was sequenced in a study of post-analysis software for immune sequencing data (dated by TCRdb to about 2015). The full study reports these points: Roughly 5 TRBV segments, including TRBV5-6, TRBV5-1 and TRBV20-1, were significantly more frequent in patients than controls.

No antigen has been assigned to these receptors. The method was PCR. Instrument on record: Illumina HiSeq 2500. Unique molecular identifiers were incorporated into TCR beta cDNA libraries to reduce PCR and sequencing biases. TCRdb ran its own pipeline on the public reads, namely fastp trimming at Q25 and MiXCR clone calling, and kept in-frame beta chains. Records with the same CDR3 protein are collapsed into one entry carrying the most frequent genes and DNA. Present in this sample are some 890,000 distinct CDR3 sequences, roughly half of which were seen just once. The top ten hold 4.6% of the sample. The sequencing sample was made of blood. Receptors originate from a girl between 10 and 17 years old with multiple sclerosis.

This chain links TRBV12-3 or TRBV12-4 with TRBJ2-2; 10 bases map to TRBD2. CDR3 length: 17 residues. J lost 4 bases, V lost 3 bases, and 8 bases had no gene match. CDR3 DNA: TGTGCCAGCAGTTTTCGGAGCGGGAGGGTCCTCACCGGGGAGCTGTTTTTT. Translation: CASSFRSGRVLTGELFF.

A single count supports this clonotype. The J gene is TRBJ1-5, the V gene TRBV11-2; a possible D gene is TRBD1 (6 bases). Per germline, CDR1 SGHAT and CDR2 FQNNGV. The CDR3 contains 15 residues. Trimming removed 2 bases at V and 3 bases at J, with 11 bases between. The CDR3, as DNA: TGTGCCAGCAGCTTAACGTACAGGGCCAATCAGCCCCAGCATTTT. It specifies CASSLTYRANQPQHF. Looking up the rest from reference TRBV11-2 and TRBJ1-5 gives the full variable domain: EAGVAQSPRYKIIEKRQSVAFWCNPISGHATLYWYQQILGQGPKLLIQFQNNGVVDDSQLPKDRFSAERLKGVDSTLKIQPAKLEDSAVYLCASSLTYRANQPQHFGDGTRLSIL.

The V gene is TRBV25-1, the J gene TRBJ1-1; D is unclear. V was cut by 1 base and J by 9 bases, with 9 bases left in between. This CDR3 spans 12 amino acids. CDR1 is MGHDK and CDR2 is SYGVNS in the germline V gene. CDR3 loop: CASSESLTKAFF. As DNA, the CDR3 is TGTGCCAGCAGTGAATCACTGACAAAAGCTTTCTTT.

V and J are TRBV5-1 and TRBJ2-3, with TRBD1 identical over 12 bases. The V segment lost 4 bases and the J segment 4 bases; nucleotides outside the gene matches: 13. Germline V gene sequence: CDR1 SGHRS, CDR2 YFSETQ. This CDR3 region has 18 residues. DNA of the CDR3: TGCGCCAGCAGCCCGACTGGCCCGGGACAGGGGGCGCCAGATACGCAGTATTTT. This encodes CASSPTGPGQGAPDTQYF.

This clonotype was recorded a few times. The V call is TRBV5-1, the J call TRBJ2-1, with 10 bases identical to TRBD2. The CDR3 has 14 amino acids. The V segment lost 4 bases and the J segment 7 bases; nucleotides outside the gene matches: 5. Germline V gene data show CDR1 as SGHRS and CDR2 as YFSETQ. This CDR3 is CASSPSGGANEQFF. DNA for the CDR3: TGCGCCAGCAGCCCAAGCGGGGGGGCGAATGAGCAGTTCTTC.

This clonotype was recorded many times. The chain employs TRBV6-6 and TRBJ1-2; maybe TRBD1 (5 bases). V shed 2 bases and J shed 2 bases, with 9 bases lying between them. The CDR3 sequence is 14 residues long. Per germline, CDR1 MNHNY and CDR2 SVGAGI (reference sequence). CDR3 bases: TGTGCCAGCAGTTACGGTTCAGGGAACTATGGCTACACCTTC. It specifies CASSYGSGNYGYTF.

V and J are TRBV5-1 and TRBJ2-6, with 11 bases identical to TRBD1. This CDR3 is built from 19 residues. V was clipped by 0 bases and J by 6 bases; unmatched bases: 11. Germline values: CDR1 SGHRS, CDR2 YFSETQ. Written as DNA, the CDR3 is TGCGCCAGCAGCTTGGAGGACAGGGGGCGCGGGCGTAAGGCCAACGTCCTGACTTTC. It encodes CASSLEDRGRGRKANVLTF.

CDR3 in amino acids: CASSPRTGREDTEAFF. CDR3 coding DNA: TGTGCCAGCAGTCCCCGGACAGGGCGAGAGGACACTGAAGCTTTCTTT. The chain links TRBV12-3 or TRBV12-4 to TRBJ1-1, with 8 bases fitting TRBD1. This CDR3 contains 16 residues. V was pared by 5 bases and J by 3 bases, with 11 bases of the junction left unmatched.

This clonotype was detected a few times. V is TRBV5-1 and J is TRBJ2-1; 9 bases are a match to TRBD1. V was pared by 0 bases and J by 10 bases, with 5 bases of the junction left unmatched. Germline-derived CDR1 and CDR2 are SGHRS and YFSETQ. The length of the CDR3 is 14 residues. CDR3 loop: CASSLVTGGNEQFF. CDR3 DNA sequence: TGCGCCAGCAGCTTGGTCACAGGGGGCAACGAGCAGTTCTTC.